This entry lists 23 T cell receptor beta chains sequenced from one sample in a study of shared clonotypes between healthy human individuals. Clones were sequenced by immunoSEQ multiplex PCR, and TCRdb holds only the in-frame ones, with some missing. The table records 500,000 to 650,000 clones, roughly 79% of them present only once. Material: PBMCs. All receptors derive from a woman between 40 and 55 years old in good health. Some clones in this sample may be carry-over from other donors' samples.

The chain employs TRBV5-1 and TRBJ2-2, with 11 bases fitting TRBD2. The J segment lost 7 bases and the V segment lost 3 bases, leaving 2 bases of the junction unmatched. From germline, CDR1 is SGHRS and CDR2 YFSETQ. The CDR3 is 14 residues long. DNA of the CDR3: TGCGCCAGCAGCTGGGGACTAGCGGTCGGGGAGCTGTTTTTT. It translates to CASSWGLAVGELFF.

V is TRBV28 and J is TRBJ2-7; no firm D call. CDR1 and CDR2 from the germline V gene are MDHEN and SYDVKM. V lost 3 bases and J lost 2, with 8 bases in between. There are 13 residues in the CDR3. CDR3 residues: CASSLGITYEQYF. In DNA form, the CDR3 reads TGTGCCAGCAGTTTGGGCATTACCTACGAGCAGTACTTC.

The chain uses TRBV11-1 and TRBJ2-3, with D possibly TRBD1 on 6 matching bases. Germline CDR1 reads SGHAT; CDR2 reads FQDESV (reference sequence). This CDR3 is 14 amino acids long. V was cut by 5 bases and J by 11 bases, with 20 bases left in between. CDR3: CASSQGHVDGWQYF. CDR3 coding DNA: TGTGCCAGCAGCCAGGGACATGTTGATGGGTGGCAGTATTTT.

The genes are TRBV4-3 and TRBJ2-1, with 7 bases lining up with TRBD2. Trimming took 0 bases from V and 0 from J; bases not matched to a gene: 14. CDR1 and CDR2 (germline): LGHNA, YSLEER. This CDR3 comprises 20 residues. This chain's CDR3 is CASSQDRGRGYLSSYNEQFF. The CDR3 DNA is TGCGCCAGCAGCCAAGATCGCGGGCGGGGGTACCTGAGCTCCTACAATGAGCAGTTCTTC.

In its sample, this clone was seen a few times. This chain joins TRBV5-8 and TRBJ2-3, with 7 bases identical to TRBD1. Germline CDR1 reads SGHTS; CDR2 reads YDEGEE. The CDR3 consists of 16 residues. Germline trimming cut 2 bases from V and 2 bases from J; bases unmatched to any gene: 8. The CDR3 DNA reads as TGTGCCAGCAGCTTACACCGACAGGGCTTCACAGATACGCAGTATTTT. As protein: CASSLHRQGFTDTQYF.

The chain has TRBV11-2 and TRBJ1-1; D ambiguous. Germline V lookup: CDR1 SGHAT, CDR2 FQNNGV. Trimming removed 4 bases at V and 5 bases at J, with 11 bases between. The CDR3 sequence is 13 residues long. The DNA of the CDR3 is TGTGCCAGCAGCTCCGAGATGGGAACTGAAGCTTTCTTT. Translated, it gives CASSSEMGTEAFF.

This sequence joins TRBV21-1 and TRBJ2-1; the tabulated D call, TRBD2, remains unverified against the DNA. TRBV21-1 represents a pseudogene. The CDR3 covers 16 residues. The CDR3 sequence is CASSKVLASDYNEQFF. DNA for the CDR3: TGTGCCAGCAGCAAAGTGTTGGCTAGCGACTACAATGAGCAGTTCTTC.

The J gene is TRBJ1-3, the V gene TRBV5-4; D call uncertain. The germline CDR1 and CDR2 sequences are SGHNT and YYREEE (reference sequence). V lost 1 base and J lost 0, with 8 bases in between. The CDR3 sequence is 15 residues long. The CDR3 DNA sequence: TGTGCCAGCAGCTTGCCGCAGAGCTCTGGAAACACCATATATTTT. Translated: CASSLPQSSGNTIYF.

V gene TRBV4-1 combines with J gene TRBJ2-7; 7 nucleotides align to TRBD2. CDR1 and CDR2 from the germline V gene are MGHRA and YSYEKL. The CDR3 loop spans 16 amino acids. Trimming removed 1 base from V and 2 bases from J; junction bases left unmatched: 8. The CDR3 protein is CASSQVLAVPPYEQYF. The CDR3 nucleotides read TGCGCCAGCAGCCAAGTGCTAGCGGTCCCCCCCTACGAGCAGTACTTC.

The chain links TRBV28 to TRBJ1-5; 8 bases fit TRBD1. V shed 5 bases, J shed 9 bases, and the junction held 9 bases outside the gene matches. The CDR3 is 14 residues long. Per germline, CDR1 MDHEN and CDR2 SYDVKM. As DNA, the CDR3 is TGTGCCAGCAGTCCGACAGGGGCGGGCCGGCCCCAGCATTTT. Its protein product is CASSPTGAGRPQHF.

The genes are TRBV5-8 and TRBJ1-5; TRBD1 agrees at 9 bases. CDR3 length equals 16 residues. Looked up from germline, CDR1 is SGHTS and CDR2 is YDEGEE. V trimming: 6 bases; J trimming: 5 bases; junction bases outside the gene matches: 12. The CDR3 nucleotides are TGTGCCAGCAACCCGGGACAGGGCGGATGGGATCAGCCCCAGCATTTT. This codes for CASNPGQGGWDQPQHF.

The V gene is TRBV6-5, the J gene TRBJ1-1, with TRBD1 matching over 11 bases. Unmatched junction bases numbered 5, after V lost 5 bases and J lost 6 bases. The germline V gene encodes CDR1 MNHEY and CDR2 SVGAGI. This CDR3 is built from 14 residues. The CDR3, as DNA: TGTGCCAGCAGTACCGGGACAGGGGGTTCTGAAGCTTTCTTT. It encodes CASSTGTGGSEAFF.

The rearrangement uses TRBV19 and TRBJ2-4; D possibly uses TRBD1 or TRBD2 (5 bases each). CDR1 is LNHDA, CDR2 SQIVND, per germline (reference sequence). Trimming left V 3 bases short and J 0 bases short, with 12 bases between. The CDR3 consists of 16 residues. CDR3 DNA: TGTGCCAGTAGTATCCGGGACCATTTAGCCAAAAACATTCAGTACTTC. Translating gives CASSIRDHLAKNIQYF.

This rearrangement joins TRBV7-3 to TRBJ2-2; a possible D gene is TRBD1 (6 bases). Germline lookup yields CDR1 SGHTA and CDR2 FQGTGA. The CDR3 runs 15 residues. V lost 1 base and J 4 bases, leaving 10 bases between the germline ends. CDR3 residues: CASSLRGQGTGELFF. The CDR3 DNA reads as TGTGCCAGCAGCTTAAGGGGGCAAGGCACCGGGGAGCTGTTTTTT.

The chain combines TRBV19 with TRBJ1-2, with a tentative D call TRBD1 (5 bases). The germline V gene has CDR1 LNHDA and CDR2 SQIVND (reference sequence). The CDR3 consists of 14 residues. Trimming left V 7 bases short and J 3 bases short, with 15 bases between. The CDR3, as DNA: TGTGCCAGTACCCTGGGAGGGGCCTACTATGGCTACACCTTC. The encoded protein is CASTLGGAYYGYTF. The whole variable domain, filled in from reference TRBV19 and TRBJ1-2, reads DGGITQSPKYLFRKEGQNVTLSCEQNLNHDAMYWYRQDPGQGLRLIYYSQIVNDFQKGDIAEGYSVSREKKESFPLTVTSAQKNPTAFYLCASTLGGAYYGYTFGSGTRLTVV.

V is TRBV7-2 and J is TRBJ2-7; 9 bases fit TRBD1. The CDR3 totals 15 residues. Germline CDR1 reads SGHTA; CDR2 reads FQGNSA. With V trimmed by 5 bases and J by 6 bases, 11 bases remained unmatched. CDR3 DNA sequence: TGTGCCAGCAGCGCGACAGGGGGAGGACCGTCCGAGCAGTACTTC. It codes for CASSATGGGPSEQYF. Full variable domain (outside the CDR3, taken from reference TRBV7-2 and TRBJ2-7): GAGVSQSPSNKVTEKGKDVELRCDPISGHTALYWYRQSLGQGLEFLIYFQGNSAPDKSGLPSDRFSAERTGGSVSTLTIQRTQQEDSAVYLCASSATGGGPSEQYFGPGTRLTVT.

The rearrangement links TRBV6-5 to TRBJ2-3; no firm D call. Germline values: CDR1 MNHEY, CDR2 SVGAGI. The ends were cut back, 4 bases at V and 10 bases at J, with 21 bases in the middle. The CDR3 extends over 15 amino acids. The CDR3 is CASSWQVSPPFAQYF. The CDR3 DNA sequence: TGTGCCAGCAGTTGGCAGGTTTCCCCCCCCTTTGCGCAGTATTTT.

This clone showed up just once. The chain employs TRBV7-8 and TRBJ2-7, with 10 bases fitting TRBD2. CDR1 SGHVS and CDR2 FQNEAQ come from the germline V gene. V lost 2 bases and J lost 2; bases outside the gene matches: 6. This CDR3 is 16 amino acids long. The CDR3 coding sequence is TGTGCCAGCAGCTTATCGGCTACTAGCGGGGCCTACGAGCAGTACTTC. Protein product: CASSLSATSGAYEQYF.

In the case of this clone: A much larger clone sits a single nucleotide away, making a read error possible. The V and J genes are TRBV29-1 and TRBJ1-1; D ambiguous. V lost 1 base, J lost 3 bases, and 12 bases lay in between. The CDR3 sequence is 14 residues long. Looked up from germline, CDR1 is SQVTM and CDR2 is ANQGSEA. CDR3 loop: CSVEAPDGYTEAFF. The CDR3, as DNA: TGCAGCGTTGAAGCACCCGACGGATACACTGAAGCTTTCTTT. The full variable domain, completed using reference TRBV29-1 and TRBJ1-1, is SAVISQKPSRDICQRGTSLTIQCQVDSQVTMMFWYRQQPGQSLTLIATANQGSEATYESGFVIDKFPISRPNLTFSTLTVSNMSPEDSSIYLCSVEAPDGYTEAFFGQGTRLTVV.

The chain carries TRBV6-4 and TRBJ2-1, with 8 bases identical to TRBD2. In germline, CDR1 is MRHNA, CDR2 SNTAGT. V gave up 6 bases and J gave up 9 bases; unmatched junction bases: 13. This CDR3 region has 15 residues. The DNA for the CDR3 is TGTGCCAGCAGGCCGGGGGGGGGCCTAAGAGGTGAGCAGTTCTTC. This sequence encodes CASRPGGGLRGEQFF.

This chain uses TRBV5-1 with TRBJ2-7, with D perhaps TRBD2 (6 bases). Between the trimmed V and J ends, which lost 4 bases and 0 bases, there was a span of 8 bases. This CDR3 contains 13 residues. In germline, CDR1 is SGHRS, CDR2 YFSETQ. The CDR3 region has the DNA TGCGCCAGCAGCGTCGGGAGCTCCTACGAGCAGTACTTC. It translates to CASSVGSSYEQYF.

DNA of the CDR3: TGTGCCAGCAGCGGGACTGGCAAAAACATTCAGTACTTC. Its protein product is CASSGTGKNIQYF. The chain recombines TRBV28 with TRBJ2-4; maybe TRBD2 (6 bases). The ends were cut back, 6 bases at V and 3 bases at J, with 9 bases in the middle. Germline V CDR1 and CDR2: MDHEN, SYDVKM. The CDR3 contains 13 residues.

This rearrangement joins TRBV7-2 to TRBJ2-3; D possibly matches TRBD1 or TRBD2 (5 bases each). Germline lookup yields CDR1 SGHTA and CDR2 FQGNSA. The CDR3 loop spans 15 amino acids. The V gene lost 5 bases and the J gene lost 2 bases, with 14 bases spanning the gap. For the CDR3, the DNA is TGTGCCAGCAGCCGGGACGCCAGCCTCACAGATACGCAGTATTTT. Protein sequence: CASSRDASLTDTQYF.